One and the same sample provided the 20 T cell receptor beta chains below, sequenced in a study of identical twins (dated by TCRdb to about 2016). The library was produced with 5' RACE. The sequencer listed for this sample is Illumina HiSeq 2000. Using fastp trimming at Q25 and MiXCR clonotype assembly, TCRdb reanalyzed the public sequencing data and kept in-frame beta chains. Duplicate CDR3 protein sequences are folded into a single record with the most common DNA and genes. The sample table holds 400,000 to 550,000 distinct CDR3 sequences, of which approximately 24% were seen once. Of the sample, about 3% falls within the top ten clones. The same data also contributed to another study, on T cells expressing NK-cell markers.

Sequenced material: CD4+ T cells sorted from blood. The receptors come from a woman under 30 in good health.

This clonotype was seen ten or more times. The chain joins TRBV7-2 to TRBJ2-2, with D hard to call. The CDR3 contains 16 residues. Trimming took off 1 base at V and 0 bases at J, with 9 bases between the two ends. The germline V gene encodes CDR1 SGHTA and CDR2 FQGNSA. The CDR3 loop is CASSLEGGTNTGELFF. CDR3 nucleotides: TGTGCCAGCAGCTTAGAGGGCGGCACGAACACCGGGGAGCTGTTTTTT.

The chain uses TRBV12-3 or TRBV12-4 and TRBJ2-6; the D gene is possibly TRBD2 (6 bases). V was pared by 4 bases and J by 2 bases, with 9 bases between. CDR3 size: 15 residues. CDR3 region: CASSSRGAGANVLTF. CDR3 sequence (DNA): TGTGCCAGCAGTTCCCGCGGGGCTGGGGCCAACGTCCTGACTTTC.

A few counts support this clonotype. This rearrangement joins TRBV20-1 to TRBJ2-5; possibly TRBD2 for D (5 bases). Germline loops: CDR1 DFQATT, CDR2 SNEGSKA (reference sequence). This CDR3 has 11 amino acids. For the CDR3, the DNA is TGCAGCCCTTTCCGCGGGGAGACCCAGTACTTC. This sequence encodes CSPFRGETQYF.

This chain uses TRBV11-3 with TRBJ1-1, with a tentative D call TRBD1 (5 bases). The CDR3 sequence is 15 residues long. Germline values: CDR1 SGHNT, CDR2 YENEEA. The V gene lost 1 base and the J gene lost 0 bases, with 9 bases spanning the gap. The CDR3: CASSLGLGVNTEAFF. The CDR3 nucleotides read TGTGCCAGCAGCTTAGGTCTGGGGGTGAACACTGAAGCTTTCTTT.

At least ten counts were recorded for this clonotype. This CDR3 is CAISETGVYYEQYF. Here the CDR3 DNA reads TGTGCCATCAGTGAGACAGGGGTCTACTACGAGCAGTACTTC. The genes are TRBV10-3 and TRBJ2-7; TRBD1 matches 7 bases. This CDR3 spans 14 amino acids. V lost 2 bases and J lost 3; bases outside the gene matches: 4. In germline, CDR1 is ENHRY, CDR2 SYGVKD.

The sample holds many counts of this clonotype. This sequence joins TRBV12-3 or TRBV12-4 and TRBJ1-1; D is unclear. The CDR3 sequence is 14 residues long. V lost 5 bases and J 4 bases, leaving 14 bases between the germline ends. The CDR3 sequence is CASSGLGMGTEAFF. The DNA for the CDR3 is TGTGCCAGCAGTGGACTCGGGATGGGCACTGAAGCTTTCTTT.

This clonotype showed up just a few times. The chain recombines TRBV10-3 with TRBJ2-3; TRBD2 aligns across 11 bases. This CDR3 has 16 residues. V shed 5 bases, J shed 6 bases, and the junction held 10 bases outside the gene matches. Germline CDR1 ENHRY, CDR2 SYGVKD. Written as DNA, the CDR3 is TGTGCCATCAGTCAGACTAGCGGGACTTCGGAGGATACGCAGTATTTT. It translates to CAISQTSGTSEDTQYF.

In its sample, this clonotype was seen a few times. V gene TRBV9 combines with J gene TRBJ2-6, with D possibly TRBD1 on 5 matching bases. Germline assignment: CDR1 SGDLS and CDR2 YYNGEE. CDR3 length: 18 amino acids. Trimming pared 0 bases from V and 0 bases from J, leaving 13 bases between. CDR3 sequence: CASSVAQGTFSGANVLTF. CDR3 bases: TGTGCCAGCAGCGTAGCCCAGGGAACCTTCTCTGGGGCCAACGTCCTGACTTTC.

The V call is TRBV20-1, the J call TRBJ2-5; D possibly corresponds to TRBD1 (5 bases). There are 12 residues in the CDR3. V was shortened by 1 base and J by 2 bases, with 5 bases between the two germline ends. Germline V gene data show CDR1 as DFQATT and CDR2 as SNEGSKA (reference sequence). CDR3 nucleotide sequence: TGCAGTGCTAGAGGGACACAAGAGACCCAGTACTTC. Translation gives CSARGTQETQYF.

This rearrangement joins TRBV5-4 to TRBJ2-7, with 7 bases matching TRBD2. Trimming cost V 4 bases and J 0 bases; bases outside gene matches: 10. Germline loops: CDR1 SGHNT, CDR2 YYREEE (reference sequence). This CDR3 has 16 amino acids. CDR3 protein: CASSPDGGGNSYEQYF. CDR3 sequence (DNA): TGTGCCAGCAGCCCGGATGGGGGAGGGAACTCCTACGAGCAGTACTTC.

The chain combines TRBV6-1 with TRBJ2-2; D is perhaps TRBD1 (5 bases). The length of the CDR3 is 14 residues. CDR1 is MNHNS and CDR2 is SASEGT in the germline V gene. V was cut by 7 bases and J by 4 bases, with 13 bases left in between. The CDR3 coding sequence is TGTGCCAGCAAGTCGCAGGGATCCACCGGGGAGCTGTTTTTT. The encoded protein is CASKSQGSTGELFF.

V usage is TRBV6-2 or TRBV6-3 and J usage is TRBJ1-2; 9 positions match TRBD1. V lost 6 bases, J lost 2 bases, and 4 bases stayed unmatched. Looked up from germline, CDR1 is MNHEY and CDR2 is SVGEGT. CDR3 length: 14 residues. CDR3 residues: CASRRTGANYGYTF. CDR3 bases: TGTGCCAGCAGGCGGACAGGGGCGAACTATGGCTACACCTTC.

V usage is TRBV7-2 and J usage is TRBJ1-2; no definite D call. V was pared by 1 base and J by 5 bases, with 8 bases between. The CDR3 has 13 residues. Germline V gene data show CDR1 as SGHTA and CDR2 as FQGNSA. The CDR3 region has the DNA TGTGCCAGCAGCTTAGGGGATTGGTATGGCTACACCTTC. As protein: CASSLGDWYGYTF.

This clonotype was detected a few times. The chain couples TRBV20-1 to TRBJ1-1; 8 bases map to TRBD1. The germline V gene has CDR1 DFQATT and CDR2 SNEGSKA (reference sequence). The V gene end was trimmed by 1 base and the J gene end by 6 bases; junction bases not matched to a gene: 1. The CDR3 contains 12 residues. Here the CDR3 DNA reads TGCAGTGCTAGAGGACAGGGGCCTGAAGCTTTCTTT. Translating gives CSARGQGPEAFF.

A few counts support this clonotype. The rearrangement uses TRBV20-1 and TRBJ2-2, with 10 bases that match TRBD2. Germline V gene data show CDR1 as DFQATT and CDR2 as SNEGSKA (reference sequence). J gave up 3 bases and V 2 bases, and 6 bases lay outside the gene matches. The CDR3 consists of 16 residues. CDR3: CSARSQRGGDTGELFF. The CDR3 DNA reads as TGCAGTGCTAGATCCCAGCGGGGGGGAGACACCGGGGAGCTGTTTTTT.

A few counts support this clonotype. The J gene is TRBJ2-2, the V gene TRBV9; D perhaps matches TRBD2 (6 bases). Per the germline V gene, CDR1 is SGDLS and CDR2 is YYNGEE. The CDR3 length is 16 residues. V was cut by 3 bases and J by 6 bases, with 18 bases left in between. The chain's CDR3 is CASSGMVGEASGELFF. DNA of the CDR3: TGTGCCAGCAGCGGAATGGTCGGGGAGGCATCCGGGGAGCTGTTTTTT.

V is TRBV30 and J is TRBJ2-7; no clear D. V was clipped by 0 bases and J by 7 bases, with 10 bases between them. The CDR3 has 12 amino acids. The germline CDR1 and CDR2 sequences are GTSNPN and SVGIG (reference sequence). The CDR3 loop reads CAWSVSLSEQYF. CDR3 nucleotides: TGTGCCTGGAGTGTATCCCTGTCGGAGCAGTACTTC.

This clonotype came up a few times. The chain joins TRBV27 to TRBJ2-1; TRBD2 matches at 8 bases. Germline V gene data show CDR1 as MNHEY and CDR2 as SMNVEV (reference sequence). After removal of 2 bases from V and 12 bases from J, the junction contained 15 bases not matched to a gene. The CDR3 runs 16 residues. CDR3 protein: CASSLLPAGVNKVQFF. The CDR3 nucleotides read TGTGCCAGCAGTTTACTTCCAGCGGGGGTGAATAAGGTGCAGTTCTTC.

The CDR3 loop is CATSRPGGTSGRLTGELFF. In DNA, the CDR3 is TGTGCCACCAGCAGACCAGGGGGGACTAGCGGGAGATTAACCGGGGAGCTGTTTTTT. The chain is built from TRBV15 and TRBJ2-2; TRBD2 agrees at 14 bases. The CDR3 runs to 19 residues. Trimming cost V 2 bases and J 5 bases; bases outside gene matches: 10. Germline loops: CDR1 LNHNV, CDR2 YYDKDF (reference sequence).

This clonotype has only a few counts. This CDR3 is CASSLDRVGYTF. The CDR3 DNA reads as TGCGCCAGCAGCTTGGACAGGGTTGGCTACACCTTC. V usage is TRBV5-1 and J usage is TRBJ1-2, with D perhaps TRBD1 (6 bases). V shed 0 bases and J shed 7 bases, with 7 bases lying between them. The CDR3 totals 12 residues. CDR1 SGHRS and CDR2 YFSETQ come from the germline V gene.